The rows below give T cell receptor beta chains drawn from one sample of a study of blood T cell repertoires in COVID-19. The data were produced by immunoSEQ multiplex PCR, yet TCRdb's version contains in-frame clones alone and is incomplete. The sample holds about 150,000 clones, about three quarters seen once. The sequenced material came from peripheral blood. These receptors came from a man older than 75 with acute or convalescent COVID-19. Each CDR3 is given with its conserved first and last residue. Each record gives: J gene, D gene, clone size, V gene, CDR3 length, CDR3 DNA, CDR3 protein. The D gene is left open where the match is weak. Part of the rows lack a size; the others show once, few, many or a class for expanded clones.

J: TRBJ2-2
D: .
size: .
V: TRBV11-2
length: 14
DNA: TGTGCCAGCAGCTTCCTCCCGGGTACCGGGGAGCTGTTTTTT
CDR3: CASSFLPGTGELFF

J: TRBJ2-2
D: TRBD2
size: few
V: TRBV5-1
length: 14
DNA: TGCGCGGCGGGGGGGTACGATCCCACCGGGGAGCTGTTTTTT
CDR3: CAAGGYDPTGELFF

J: TRBJ2-1
D: TRBD1
size: .
V: TRBV7-8
length: 15
DNA: TGTGCCAGCAGCCCGGACAGGTTCACCTACAATGAGCAGTTCTTC
CDR3: CASSPDRFTYNEQFF

J: TRBJ2-1
D: .
size: .
V: TRBV10-3
length: 12
DNA: TGTGCCATCAGGACAGTCTACAATGAGCAGTTCTTC
CDR3: CAIRTVYNEQFF

J: TRBJ2-2
D: .
size: .
V: TRBV12-5
length: 15
DNA: TGTGCTAGTGGACAACAATTACAGGGAATCGGGGAGCTGTTTTTT
CDR3: CASGQQLQGIGELFF

J: TRBJ2-7
D: TRBD1
size: .
V: TRBV3-1/TRBV3-2
length: 14
DNA: TGTGCCAGCAGCCCGACGGGACAGGGGTTCGAGCAGTACTTC
CDR3: CASSPTGQGFEQYF

J: TRBJ2-5
D: TRBD1
size: .
V: TRBV5-1
length: 14
DNA: TGCGCCAGCAGCGCCTCGACAGGGCAAGAGACCCAGTACTTC
CDR3: CASSASTGQETQYF

J: TRBJ1-6
D: .
size: .
V: TRBV6-5
length: 15
DNA: TGTGCCAGCAGCCCCGTTTTTCTCGGGAATTCACCCCTCCACTTT
CDR3: CASSPVFLGNSPLHF

J: TRBJ1-4
D: .
size: .
V: TRBV2
length: 14
DNA: TGTGCCAGCAGCACAGGGATAACTAATGAAAAACTGTTTTTT
CDR3: CASSTGITNEKLFF

J: TRBJ1-1
D: TRBD1
size: .
V: TRBV5-4
length: 14
DNA: TGTGCCAGCAGTCGGGACAGGGCGAACACTGAAGCTTTCTTT
CDR3: CASSRDRANTEAFF

J: TRBJ1-1
D: .
size: .
V: TRBV18
length: 13
DNA: TGTGCCAGCTCATCGGGTTGGGACACTGAAGCTTTCTTT
CDR3: CASSSGWDTEAFF

J: TRBJ2-5
D: .
size: .
V: TRBV24-1
length: 15
DNA: TGTGCCACCAGTGAGGTGGGGGGGCCGGGAGAGACCCAGTACTTC
CDR3: CATSEVGGPGETQYF

J: TRBJ2-5
D: TRBD2
size: .
V: TRBV12-5
length: 16
DNA: TGTGCTAGTGGTTTGGGGACTAGCGGGGGGGCGGAGACCCAGTACTTC
CDR3: CASGLGTSGGAETQYF

J: TRBJ1-1
D: .
size: few
V: TRBV19
length: 17
DNA: TGTGCCAGTATACGGTCCCCCCCGCGACAGGCCAACACTGAAGCTTTCTTT
CDR3: CASIRSPPRQANTEAFF

J: TRBJ2-7
D: .
size: many
V: TRBV10-3
length: 15
DNA: TGTGCCATCGGCGACACAGGGCACCAACGCTACGAGCAGTACTTC
CDR3: CAIGDTGHQRYEQYF

J: TRBJ2-2
D: .
size: .
V: TRBV7-6
length: 17
DNA: TGTGCCAGCAGCTCAAGACAGGTCACCTTTTCAACCGGGGAGCTGTTTTTT
CDR3: CASSSRQVTFSTGELFF

J: TRBJ2-2
D: TRBD2
size: .
V: TRBV5-5
length: 15
DNA: TGTGCCAGCAGCCCGGACGGGGGGGGTGCCGGGGAGCTGTTTTTT
CDR3: CASSPDGGGAGELFF

J: TRBJ1-1
D: TRBD1
size: .
V: TRBV7-9
length: 16
DNA: TGTGCCAGCAGCTTAGTGGGGGGACAGGGAGGGACTGAAGCTTTCTTT
CDR3: CASSLVGGQGGTEAFF

J: TRBJ1-2
D: TRBD1
size: .
V: TRBV6-1
length: 16
DNA: TGTGCCAGCAGTGGTGACAGGGGGCTTGGGAACTATGGCTACACCTTC
CDR3: CASSGDRGLGNYGYTF

J: TRBJ2-5
D: .
size: .
V: TRBV10-1
length: 13
DNA: TGCGCCAGCAGTACCCCAGGGGAAGAGACCCAGTACTTC
CDR3: CASSTPGEETQYF

J: TRBJ2-2
D: TRBD1
size: .
V: TRBV19
length: 14
DNA: TGTGCCAGTGCCGGGACAGGGACGGCGGGGGAGCTGTTTTTT
CDR3: CASAGTGTAGELFF

J: TRBJ2-7
D: .
size: once
V: TRBV19
length: 14
DNA: TGTGCCAGTAGAGGGGAGGGGGGCTCCTACGAGCAGTACTTC
CDR3: CASRGEGGSYEQYF

J: TRBJ1-6
D: TRBD1
size: .
V: TRBV2
length: 14
DNA: TGTGCCAGCAGTCAAGACAGGGGGAATTCACCCCTCCACTTT
CDR3: CASSQDRGNSPLHF

J: TRBJ2-5
D: .
size: .
V: TRBV4-3
length: 14
DNA: TGCGCCAGCAGCCATAATGTCCGTCAAGAGACCCAGTACTTC
CDR3: CASSHNVRQETQYF

J: TRBJ1-3
D: .
size: .
V: TRBV21-1
length: 16
DNA: TGTGCCAGCAGCAACAAACACGGGAGCTCTGGAAACACCATATATTTT
CDR3: CASSNKHGSSGNTIYF

J: TRBJ2-3
D: TRBD2
size: .
V: TRBV27
length: 17
DNA: TGTGCCAGCAGCCGTGGACTTCTAGCGGGGGCCACAGATACGCAGTATTTT
CDR3: CASSRGLLAGATDTQYF

J: TRBJ2-1
D: .
size: .
V: TRBV24-1
length: 17
DNA: TGTGCCACCAGTGCCGAGGGAGGGACAGGTACCTACAATGAGCAGTTCTTC
CDR3: CATSAEGGTGTYNEQFF

J: TRBJ1-5
D: .
size: few
V: TRBV19
length: 14
DNA: TGTGCCAGTAGAAGATTCGGGGGGAATCAGCCCCAGCATTTT
CDR3: CASRRFGGNQPQHF

J: TRBJ1-1
D: .
size: once
V: TRBV30
length: 12
DNA: TGTGCCTGGAGTGTACGGGTGCTTGAAGCTTTCTTT
CDR3: CAWSVRVLEAFF

J: TRBJ2-5
D: TRBD2
size: few
V: TRBV6-5
length: 14
DNA: TGTGCCAGCAGTAATAGCGGGGGGGCACAGACCCAGTACTTC
CDR3: CASSNSGGAQTQYF

J: TRBJ2-5
D: TRBD2
size: few
V: TRBV7-2
length: 15
DNA: TGTGCCAGCAGCTTAACCCTAGCGGCCCAAGAGACCCAGTACTTC
CDR3: CASSLTLAAQETQYF

J: TRBJ2-3
D: .
size: few
V: TRBV6-6
length: 14
DNA: TGTGCCAGCACCGAGAGAGGGGGACCAGATACGCAGTATTTT
CDR3: CASTERGGPDTQYF

J: TRBJ1-5
D: .
size: .
V: TRBV7-2
length: 14
DNA: TGTGCCAGCAGCTTATATGGACTTGGACAGCCCCAGCATTTT
CDR3: CASSLYGLGQPQHF

J: TRBJ1-1
D: .
size: .
V: TRBV28
length: 14
DNA: TGTGCCAGCAGTTTAATACAGGGTTACACTGAAGCTTTCTTT
CDR3: CASSLIQGYTEAFF

J: TRBJ1-2
D: .
size: .
V: TRBV6-5
length: 12
DNA: TGTGCCAGCAGTTACGACTCATATGGCTACACCTTC
CDR3: CASSYDSYGYTF

J: TRBJ2-7
D: .
size: many
V: TRBV6-5
length: 14
DNA: TGTGCCAGCAAAGCTTTTGGAGTTTCCTACGAGCAGTACTTC
CDR3: CASKAFGVSYEQYF

J: TRBJ1-4
D: .
size: .
V: TRBV5-6
length: 14
DNA: TGTGCCAGCAGCTTGCGGAGGGCAGGTGAAAAACTGTTTTTT
CDR3: CASSLRRAGEKLFF

J: TRBJ1-2
D: .
size: .
V: TRBV5-1
length: 15
DNA: TGCGCCAGCAGCTTGTATCCTGACTTTAACTATGGCTACACCTTC
CDR3: CASSLYPDFNYGYTF

J: TRBJ2-5
D: .
size: .
V: TRBV11-1
length: 12
DNA: TGTGCCAGCAGCAGGACAATCAGGGACCAGTACTTC
CDR3: CASSRTIRDQYF

J: TRBJ2-5
D: .
size: .
V: TRBV10-2
length: 11
DNA: TGCGCCAGTGCGATCCAAGAGACCCAGTACTTC
CDR3: CASAIQETQYF

J: TRBJ2-5
D: .
size: .
V: TRBV28
length: 16
DNA: TGTGCCAGCAGCCATAATCGTCATAGGGGGTGGGAGACCCAGTACTTC
CDR3: CASSHNRHRGWETQYF

J: TRBJ2-1
D: TRBD2
size: .
V: TRBV28
length: 16
DNA: TGTGCCAGCCGCACACCCTCTAGCGGGGGGGCCAATGAGCAGTTCTTC
CDR3: CASRTPSSGGANEQFF

J: TRBJ2-1
D: TRBD1
size: once
V: TRBV5-1
length: 13
DNA: TGCGCCAGCAGCTTGCCGACAGGGCTTGAGCAGTTCTTC
CDR3: CASSLPTGLEQFF

J: TRBJ1-2
D: .
size: .
V: TRBV24-1
length: 15
DNA: TGTGCCACCAGTGACCCCGGGGGACGGGGGTATGGCTACACCTTC
CDR3: CATSDPGGRGYGYTF

J: TRBJ1-1
D: .
size: .
V: TRBV6-5
length: 15
DNA: TGTGCCAGCAGTTCCCCCGGGACTCCGAACACTGAAGCTTTCTTT
CDR3: CASSSPGTPNTEAFF